These 9 T cell receptor beta chains were sequenced from one sample in a study of CD8 T cells in Susac syndrome. Random hexamers primed reverse transcription of about 0.45 to 1 ug RNA. In TCRdb, the immunoSEQ multiplex PCR reads were re-called with MiXCR into one record per CDR3 protein. Of about 150,000 distinct CDR3 sequences listed, about 94% are singletons. The specimen sequenced was CD4+ T cells from PBMCs. These receptor sequences come from a human donor with multiple sclerosis.

The chain employs TRBV7-9 and TRBJ2-2; TRBD2 aligns across 9 bases. In germline, CDR1 is SEHNR, CDR2 FQNEAQ (reference sequence). The CDR3 spans 16 residues. J was trimmed by 4 bases and V by 3 bases; bases with no gene match: 6. The CDR3 is CASSLGAGGFTGELFF. DNA for the CDR3: TGTGCCAGCAGCTTGGGAGCGGGGGGCTTCACCGGGGAGCTGTTTTTT. The entire variable domain, with the rest obtained from reference TRBV7-9 and TRBJ2-2, is as follows: DTGVSQNPRHKITKRGQNVTFRCDPISEHNRLYWYRQTLGQGPEFLTYFQNEAQLEKSRLLSDRFSAERPKGSFSTLEIQRTEQGDSAMYLCASSLGAGGFTGELFFGEGSRLTVL.

This chain connects TRBV19 to TRBJ2-7; no clear D. CDR1 and CDR2 (germline): LNHDA, SQIVND (reference sequence). This CDR3 contains 14 residues. V dropped 3 bases and J dropped 1 base, with 10 bases sitting between them. The CDR3 region is CASSINTGSYEQYF. The CDR3 nucleotides read TGTGCCAGTAGTATCAATACGGGTTCCTACGAGCAGTACTTC.

The chain recombines TRBV18 with TRBJ2-5, with D maybe TRBD1 (5 bases). V was cut by 0 bases and J by 5 bases, with 10 bases left in between. The CDR3 spans 14 residues. Germline V lookup: CDR1 KGHSH, CDR2 LQKENI. The CDR3 region is CASSPPDSSETQYF. The CDR3 region has the DNA TGTGCCAGCTCACCACCAGACAGCTCGGAGACCCAGTACTTC.

The J gene is TRBJ2-3, the V gene TRBV12-3 or TRBV12-4, with 9 bases identical to TRBD2. The length of the CDR3 is 16 residues. Losses at the gene ends were 4 bases for V and 2 bases for J; bases not matched to a gene: 7. The CDR3 DNA sequence: TGTGCCAGCAGTTCCCCAGCTAGCGGGATCACAGATACGCAGTATTTT. This sequence encodes CASSSPASGITDTQYF.

V and J are TRBV12-3 or TRBV12-4 and TRBJ2-5; TRBD1 matches at 7 bases. V gave up 5 bases and J gave up 2 bases; unmatched junction bases: 5. CDR3 length: 14 residues. The CDR3 DNA sequence: TGTGCCAGCAGTCCTCGGACAGGTCAAGAGACCCAGTACTTC. This translates into CASSPRTGQETQYF.

The CDR3 bases are TGTGCCTGGAGTGTACTGGGTTTGCACACTGAAGCTTTCTTT. Translating it yields CAWSVLGLHTEAFF. The chain recombines TRBV30 with TRBJ1-1; D gene ambiguous. V shed 0 bases and J shed 3 bases, with 11 bases lying between them. The CDR3 has 14 amino acids. Germline CDR1 GTSNPN, CDR2 SVGIG (reference sequence).

The chain employs TRBV9 and TRBJ1-2; D may be TRBD1 (5 bases). V was pared by 4 bases and J by 0 bases, with 16 bases between. The CDR3 has 16 amino acids. CDR1 is SGDLS and CDR2 is YYNGEE in the germline V gene. For the CDR3, the DNA is TGTGCCAGCAGCCCCAGCGGGGACGGCACTAACTATGGCTACACCTTC. It translates to CASSPSGDGTNYGYTF.

The V and J genes are TRBV28 and TRBJ1-1; 7 bases line up with TRBD1. CDR3 length: 15 residues. The J segment lost 11 bases and the V segment lost 8 bases, leaving 20 bases of the junction unmatched. In germline, CDR1 is MDHEN, CDR2 SYDVKM. The CDR3 protein is CASARQGSFDIWAFF. The CDR3 bases are TGTGCCAGCGCACGACAGGGTAGTTTTGATATTTGGGCTTTCTTT.

V usage is TRBV6-5 and J usage is TRBJ2-5, with 10 bases identical to TRBD2. V lost 5 bases, J lost 4 bases, and 7 bases stayed unmatched. The CDR3 covers 15 residues. Looked up from germline, CDR1 is MNHEY and CDR2 is SVGAGI. CDR3 sequence (DNA): TGTGCCAGCAGTCAGCGGGAGGGTGCGGGAGAGACCCAGTACTTC. This translates into CASSQREGAGETQYF.